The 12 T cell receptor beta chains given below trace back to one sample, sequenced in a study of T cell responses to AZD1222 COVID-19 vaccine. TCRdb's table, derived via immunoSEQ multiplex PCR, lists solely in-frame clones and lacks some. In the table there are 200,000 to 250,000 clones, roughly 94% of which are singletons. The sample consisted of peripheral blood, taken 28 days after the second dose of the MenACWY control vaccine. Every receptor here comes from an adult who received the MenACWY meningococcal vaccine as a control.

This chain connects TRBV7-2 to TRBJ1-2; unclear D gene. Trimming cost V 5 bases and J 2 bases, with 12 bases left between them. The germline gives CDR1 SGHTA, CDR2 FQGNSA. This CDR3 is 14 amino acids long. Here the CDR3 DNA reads TGTGCCAGCAGCCCTCCGACACCGAACTATGGCTACACCTTC. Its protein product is CASSPPTPNYGYTF.

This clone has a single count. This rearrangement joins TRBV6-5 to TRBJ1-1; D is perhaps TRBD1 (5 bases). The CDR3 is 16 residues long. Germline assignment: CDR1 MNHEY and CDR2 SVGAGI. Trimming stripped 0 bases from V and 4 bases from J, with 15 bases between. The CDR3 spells CASSYSGGGTGTEAFF. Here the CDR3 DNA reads TGTGCCAGCAGTTACTCGGGCGGGGGAACGGGCACTGAAGCTTTCTTT.

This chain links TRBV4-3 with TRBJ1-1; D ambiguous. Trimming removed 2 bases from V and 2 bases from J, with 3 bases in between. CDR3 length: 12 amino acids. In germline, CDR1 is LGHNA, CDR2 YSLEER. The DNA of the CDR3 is TGCGCCAGCAGCCAACACAACACTGAAGCTTTCTTT. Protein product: CASSQHNTEAFF.

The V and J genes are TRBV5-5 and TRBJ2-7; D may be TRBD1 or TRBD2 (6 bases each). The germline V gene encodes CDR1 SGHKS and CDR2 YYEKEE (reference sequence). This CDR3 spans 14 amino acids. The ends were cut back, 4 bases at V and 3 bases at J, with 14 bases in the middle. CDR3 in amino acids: CASSPQGGRYEQYF. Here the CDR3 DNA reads TGTGCCAGCAGCCCCCAAGGGGGGCGCTACGAGCAGTACTTC.

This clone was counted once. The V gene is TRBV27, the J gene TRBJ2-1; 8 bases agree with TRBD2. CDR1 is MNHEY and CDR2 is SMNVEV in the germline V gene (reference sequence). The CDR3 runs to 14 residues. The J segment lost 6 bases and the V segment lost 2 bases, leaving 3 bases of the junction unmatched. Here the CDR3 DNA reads TGTGCCAGCAGTTTAAGCGGGGGAGGCAATGAGCAGTTCTTC. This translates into CASSLSGGGNEQFF.

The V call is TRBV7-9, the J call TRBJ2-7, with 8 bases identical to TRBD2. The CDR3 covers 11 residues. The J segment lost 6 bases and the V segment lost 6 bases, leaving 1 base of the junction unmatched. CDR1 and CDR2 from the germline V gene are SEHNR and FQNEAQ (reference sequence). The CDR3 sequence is CASSAGGEQYF. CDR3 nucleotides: TGTGCCAGCAGTGCGGGGGGCGAGCAGTACTTC.

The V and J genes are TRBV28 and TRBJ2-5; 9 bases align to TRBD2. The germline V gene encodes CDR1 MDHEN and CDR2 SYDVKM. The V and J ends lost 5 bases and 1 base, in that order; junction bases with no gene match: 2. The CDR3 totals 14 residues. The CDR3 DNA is TGTGCCAGCAGTCTAGCGGGGACCCAAGAGACCCAGTACTTC. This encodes CASSLAGTQETQYF.

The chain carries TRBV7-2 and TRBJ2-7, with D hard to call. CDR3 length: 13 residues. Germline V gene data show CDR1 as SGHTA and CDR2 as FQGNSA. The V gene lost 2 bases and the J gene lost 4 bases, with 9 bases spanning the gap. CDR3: CASSLLPPYEQYF. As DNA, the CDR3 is TGTGCCAGCAGCTTATTACCACCTTACGAGCAGTACTTC.

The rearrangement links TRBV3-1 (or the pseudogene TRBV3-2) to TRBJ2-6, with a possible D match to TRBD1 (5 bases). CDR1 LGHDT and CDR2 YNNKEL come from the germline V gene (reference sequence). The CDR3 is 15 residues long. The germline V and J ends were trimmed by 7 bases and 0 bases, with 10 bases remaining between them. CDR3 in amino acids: CASTGLSSGANVLTF. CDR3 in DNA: TGTGCCAGCACAGGGCTTTCCTCTGGGGCCAACGTCCTGACTTTC.

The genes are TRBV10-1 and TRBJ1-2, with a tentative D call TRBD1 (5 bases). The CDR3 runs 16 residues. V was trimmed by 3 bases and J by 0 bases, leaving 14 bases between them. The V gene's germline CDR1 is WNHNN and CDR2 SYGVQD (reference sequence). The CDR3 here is CASSDPPGTANYGYTF. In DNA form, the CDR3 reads TGCGCCAGCAGTGACCCGCCAGGGACGGCTAACTATGGCTACACCTTC.

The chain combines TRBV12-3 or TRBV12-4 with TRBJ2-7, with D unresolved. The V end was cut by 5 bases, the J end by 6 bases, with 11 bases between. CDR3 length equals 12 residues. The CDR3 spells CASSLSDSEQYF. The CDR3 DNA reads TGTGCCAGCAGTCTCAGCGACTCCGAGCAGTACTTC.

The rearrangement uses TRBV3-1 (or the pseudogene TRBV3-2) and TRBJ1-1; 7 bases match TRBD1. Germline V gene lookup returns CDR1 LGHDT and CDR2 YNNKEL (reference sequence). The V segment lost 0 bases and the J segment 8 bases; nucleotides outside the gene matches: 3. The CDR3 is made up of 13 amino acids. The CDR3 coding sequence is TGTGCCAGCAGCCAAGAAGGGGGCTCCGAAGCTTTCTTT. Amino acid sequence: CASSQEGGSEAFF.